This T cell receptor (beta chain) emerged from a study of vaccination and CD4 T cells after COVID-19. Looking at the study overall: The authors exposed cells to overlapping spike peptides derived from SARS-CoV-2, HCoV-NL63, HCoV-OC43 and HCoV-229E.

This CDR3 has 14 amino acids. From germline, CDR1 is SGHNT and CDR2 YENEEA. V shed 4 bases and J 7 bases; nucleotides not matched to a gene: 5. Researchers used the Oncomine TCR Beta short-read assay to sequence DNA from cultured CD4+ T cells. Genomic DNA from cultured CD4+ T cells was extracted. MiXCR, run by TCRdb on the PCR reads, gives a single entry per CDR3 protein. The sample contains 10,000 to 15,000 distinct CDR3 sequences, about 50% of which appear only once. Turning to this clonotype: Its target is not known.

Treatment indicated: approximately 11-day PBMC culture with coronavirus spike peptide pools or control peptides (ViraFEST assay). Some 2.2 million PBMCs were grown per well alongside roughly 10 IU/ml IL-2 and approximately 9.8 ug/ml peptide pools. The receptor comes from a human donor who had recovered from COVID-19. The sequenced material came from CD4+ T cells from blood, cultured in vitro. This chain links TRBV11-3 with TRBJ1-3; 9 positions agree with TRBD1. CDR3 sequence reads: CASSWDRVDNTIYF. The CDR3 nucleotides are TGTGCCAGCAGCTGGGACAGGGTGGATAACACCATATATTTT. The full variable domain, its missing parts supplied by reference TRBV11-3 and TRBJ1-3, is EAGVVQSPRYKIIEKKQPVAFWCNPISGHNTLYWYLQNLGQGPELLIRYENEEAVDDSQLPKDRFSAERLKGVDSTLKIQPAELGDSAVYLCASSWDRVDNTIYFGEGSWLTVV.